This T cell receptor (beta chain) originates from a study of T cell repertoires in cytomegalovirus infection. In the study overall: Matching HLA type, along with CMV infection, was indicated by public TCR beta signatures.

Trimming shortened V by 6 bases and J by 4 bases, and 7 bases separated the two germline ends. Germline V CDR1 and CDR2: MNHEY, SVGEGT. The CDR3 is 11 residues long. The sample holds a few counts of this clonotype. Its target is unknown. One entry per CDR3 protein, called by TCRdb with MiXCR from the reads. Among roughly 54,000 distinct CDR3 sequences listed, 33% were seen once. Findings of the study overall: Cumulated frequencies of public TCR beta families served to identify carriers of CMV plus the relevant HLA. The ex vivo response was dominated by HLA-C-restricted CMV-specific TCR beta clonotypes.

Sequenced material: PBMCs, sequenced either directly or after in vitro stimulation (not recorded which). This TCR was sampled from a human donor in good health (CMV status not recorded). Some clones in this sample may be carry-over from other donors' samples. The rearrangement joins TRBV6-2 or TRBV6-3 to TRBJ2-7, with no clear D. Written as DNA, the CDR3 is TGTGCCAGCAGCCGCCAATACGAGCAGTACTTC. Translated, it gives CASSRQYEQYF.